These 9 T cell receptor beta chains came from one sample sequenced in a study of T cells in Graves' hyperthyroidism and ophthalmopathy. TCR beta CDR3 region amplification was performed from RNA transcripts. HTBI primers drove first-round RT-PCR of the TCR CDR3. TCRdb itself ran the multiplex PCR reads through MiXCR, one entry per CDR3 protein. The sample contains hundreds of thousands of distinct CDR3 sequences, 20% of which appear only once. The sequenced sample consisted of blood. All receptors derive from a man between 25 and 39 years old with Graves' ophthalmopathy.

J is TRBJ2-1 and V is TRBV28; TRBD2 aligns across 11 bases. This CDR3 region has 16 residues. Germline V gene sequence: CDR1 MDHEN, CDR2 SYDVKM. V trimming: 7 bases; J trimming: 8 bases; junction bases outside the gene matches: 13. The CDR3, as DNA: TGTGCCAGCAACAAACTAGCGGGAGTATCATTTGATGAGCAGTTCTTC. The encoded protein is CASNKLAGVSFDEQFF. The full variable domain, its missing parts supplied by reference TRBV28 and TRBJ2-1, is DVKVTQSSRYLVKRTGEKVFLECVQDMDHENMFWYRQDPGLGLRLIYFSYDVKMKEKGDIPEGYSVSREKKERFSLILESASTNQTSMYLCASNKLAGVSFDEQFFGPGTRLTVL.

The gene calls are TRBV7-2 and TRBJ1-1; D remains ambiguous. The V gene lost 3 bases and the J gene lost 10 bases, with 9 bases spanning the gap. Germline V gene lookup returns CDR1 SGHTA and CDR2 FQGNSA. This CDR3 contains 11 residues. DNA of the CDR3: TGTGCCAGCAGCTTTTTGACGAGAGCTTTCTTT. As protein: CASSFLTRAFF.

The chain has TRBV7-8 and TRBJ2-2, with 9 bases matching TRBD2. The CDR3 covers 16 residues. V lost 1 base to trimming and J lost 1 base; unmatched junction nucleotides: 1. Germline CDR1 reads SGHVS; CDR2 reads FQNEAQ. CDR3 DNA: TGTGCCAGCAGCTTAGATAGCGGGAGGAACACCGGGGAGCTGTTTTTT. Residues: CASSLDSGRNTGELFF.

The genes are TRBV2 and TRBJ2-3; D gene unclear. The CDR3 has 12 amino acids. V lost 8 bases to trimming and J lost 4 bases, with 10 bases between them. Germline V gives CDR1 SNHLY, CDR2 FYNNEI. The CDR3 DNA sequence: TGTGCCAGCGGTACACCCGCAGATACGCAGTATTTT. Its translation: CASGTPADTQYF.

This clonotype was found many times. DNA of the CDR3: TGTGCCAGCAGCCAACTTAGCGGGAGTCGGACAGATACGCAGTATTTT. Amino acids: CASSQLSGSRTDTQYF. The rearrangement joins TRBV14 to TRBJ2-3; TRBD2 agrees at 9 bases. The J segment lost 3 bases and the V segment lost 2 bases, leaving 6 bases of the junction unmatched. The germline V gene encodes CDR1 SGHDN and CDR2 FVKESK. The CDR3 consists of 16 residues.

The chain employs TRBV19 and TRBJ2-2; 11 positions agree with TRBD1. V trimming: 3 bases; J trimming: 6 bases; junction bases outside the gene matches: 6. Per the germline V gene, CDR1 is LNHDA and CDR2 is SQIVND (reference sequence). There are 16 residues in the CDR3. In DNA, the CDR3 is TGTGCCAGTAGTATTTTGGACAGGGGGCGCCCCGGGGAGCTGTTTTTT. Translation: CASSILDRGRPGELFF.

The rearrangement uses TRBV7-9 and TRBJ2-1; 9 nucleotides align to TRBD2. J was trimmed by 9 bases and V by 5 bases; bases with no gene match: 14. Per the germline V gene, CDR1 is SEHNR and CDR2 is FQNEAQ (reference sequence). The CDR3 spans 16 residues. The CDR3 DNA follows: TGTGCCAGCAGCCATTCAGGGACTAGCCCTATCGGTGAGCAGTTCTTC. Protein product: CASSHSGTSPIGEQFF.

This clonotype was detected only a few times. This chain joins TRBV10-2 and TRBJ2-3, with TRBD1 identical over 8 bases. J lost 4 bases, V lost 6 bases, and 6 bases had no gene match. CDR1 is WSHSY and CDR2 is SAAADI in the germline V gene. The CDR3 is made up of 14 amino acids. CDR3 region: CASRAQGGPDTQYF. DNA of the CDR3: TGCGCCAGCAGGGCACAGGGGGGCCCAGATACGCAGTATTTT.

The rearrangement joins TRBV10-3 to TRBJ2-1; unclear D gene. CDR1 is ENHRY and CDR2 is SYGVKD in the germline V gene. This CDR3 contains 16 residues. V was pared by 0 bases and J by 8 bases, with 17 bases between. This chain's CDR3 is CAISESLGSLGHEQFF. For the CDR3, the DNA is TGTGCCATCAGTGAGTCGTTGGGGTCCCTTGGGCATGAGCAGTTCTTC.